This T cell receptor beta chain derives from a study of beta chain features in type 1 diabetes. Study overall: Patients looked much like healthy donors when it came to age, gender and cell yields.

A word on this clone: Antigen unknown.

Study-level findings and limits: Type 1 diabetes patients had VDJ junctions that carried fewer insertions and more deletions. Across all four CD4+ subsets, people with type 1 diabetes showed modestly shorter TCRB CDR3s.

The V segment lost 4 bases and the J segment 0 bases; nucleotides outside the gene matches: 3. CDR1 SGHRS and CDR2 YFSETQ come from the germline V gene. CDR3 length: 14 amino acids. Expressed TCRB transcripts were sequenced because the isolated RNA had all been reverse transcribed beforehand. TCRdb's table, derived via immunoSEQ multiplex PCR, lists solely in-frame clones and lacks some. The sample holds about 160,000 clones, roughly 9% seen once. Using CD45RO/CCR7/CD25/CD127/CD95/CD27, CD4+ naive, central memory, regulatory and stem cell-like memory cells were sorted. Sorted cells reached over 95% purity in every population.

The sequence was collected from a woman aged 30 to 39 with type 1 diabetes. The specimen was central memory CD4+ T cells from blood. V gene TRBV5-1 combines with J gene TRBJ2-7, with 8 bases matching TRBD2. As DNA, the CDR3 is TGCGCCAGCAGCCCTCGGGAGGGCTCCTACGAGCAGTACTTC. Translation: CASSPREGSYEQYF. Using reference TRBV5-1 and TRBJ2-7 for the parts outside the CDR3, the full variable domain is KAGVTQTPRYLIKTRGQQVTLSCSPISGHRSVSWYQQTPGQGLQFLFEYFSETQRNKGNFPGRFSGRQFSNSRSEMNVSTLELGDSALYLCASSPREGSYEQYFGPGTRLTVT.